This T cell receptor beta chain derives from a study of T cell responses to AZD1222 COVID-19 vaccine. Broader study findings: Rises in breadth and depth of Spike-specific TCRs came after two AZD1222 doses.

Method: immunoSEQ multiplex PCR; TCRdb's copy keeps in-frame clones and lacks some. The table records 35,000 to 45,000 clones, 80% of them present only once. Details on this clone: Antigen unknown.

This CDR3 contains 11 residues. Trimming took off 4 bases at V and 1 base at J, with 2 bases between the two ends. Germline V gene sequence: CDR1 SGHRS, CDR2 YFSETQ. The TCR was taken from an adult in good health. Material: peripheral blood, obtained on day 0 of AZD1222 vaccination. The rearrangement uses TRBV5-1 and TRBJ2-5; D not certain. The CDR3 sequence: CASSRQETQYF. CDR3 coding DNA: TGCGCCAGCAGCCGCCAAGAGACCCAGTACTTC.